This T cell receptor beta chain appears in the sequencing data of a study of cytotoxic CD8 clonotypes in ibrutinib-treated CLL. Sequencing used immunoSEQ multiplex PCR; TCRdb keeps in-frame clones, though not all of them. The table lists 200,000 or so clones, about three quarters of them singletons, with about 6% in the top ten. CDR3 length: 15 residues. V was clipped by 6 bases and J by 2 bases; unmatched bases: 5. Germline V CDR1 and CDR2: MNHEY, SVGAGI. This rearrangement joins TRBV6-5 to TRBJ2-1; the match to TRBD1 covers 9 bases. The clonotype comes from a human donor with chronic lymphocytic leukemia. The sequenced sample was PBMCs, obtained after 12 months of ibrutinib treatment. The CDR3 DNA is TGTGCCAGCAGGGCGGACAGGGGACCCTACAATGAGCAGTTCTTC. Protein sequence: CASRADRGPYNEQFF.